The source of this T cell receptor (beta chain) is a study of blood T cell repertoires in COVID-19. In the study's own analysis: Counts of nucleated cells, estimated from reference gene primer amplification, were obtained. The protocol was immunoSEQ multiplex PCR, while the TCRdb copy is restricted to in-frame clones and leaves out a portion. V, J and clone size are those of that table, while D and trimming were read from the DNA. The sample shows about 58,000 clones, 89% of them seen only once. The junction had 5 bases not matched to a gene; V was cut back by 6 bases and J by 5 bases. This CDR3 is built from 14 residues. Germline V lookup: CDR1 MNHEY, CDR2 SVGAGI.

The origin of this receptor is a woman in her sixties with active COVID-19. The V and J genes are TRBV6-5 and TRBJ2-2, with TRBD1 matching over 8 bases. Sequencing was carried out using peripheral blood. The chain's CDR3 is CASRKGTGTGELFF. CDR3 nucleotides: TGTGCCAGCAGGAAGGGGACAGGTACCGGGGAGCTGTTTTTT.